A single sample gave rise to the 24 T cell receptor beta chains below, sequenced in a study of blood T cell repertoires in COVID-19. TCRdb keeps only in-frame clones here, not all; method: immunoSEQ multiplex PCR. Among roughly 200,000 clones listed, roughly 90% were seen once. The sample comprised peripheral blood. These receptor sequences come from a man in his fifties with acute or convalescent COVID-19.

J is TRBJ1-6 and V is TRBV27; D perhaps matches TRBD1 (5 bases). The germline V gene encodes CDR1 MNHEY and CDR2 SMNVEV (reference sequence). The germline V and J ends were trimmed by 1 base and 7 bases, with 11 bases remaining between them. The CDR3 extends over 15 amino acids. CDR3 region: CASSLFAQGNSPLHF. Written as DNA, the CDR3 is TGTGCCAGCAGTTTATTTGCTCAGGGCAATTCACCCCTCCACTTT.

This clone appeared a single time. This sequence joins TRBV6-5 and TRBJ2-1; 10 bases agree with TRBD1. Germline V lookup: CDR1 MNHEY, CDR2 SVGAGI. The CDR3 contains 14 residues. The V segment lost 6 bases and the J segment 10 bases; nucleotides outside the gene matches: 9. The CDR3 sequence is CASRKGTGVLEQFF. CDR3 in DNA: TGTGCCAGCAGAAAAGGGACAGGGGTCCTGGAGCAGTTCTTC.

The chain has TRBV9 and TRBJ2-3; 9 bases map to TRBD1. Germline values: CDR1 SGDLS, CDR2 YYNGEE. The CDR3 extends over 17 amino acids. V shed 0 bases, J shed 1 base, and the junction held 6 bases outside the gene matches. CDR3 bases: TGTGCCAGCAGCGTAGGGACAGGGGAAATTGGCACAGATACGCAGTATTTT. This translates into CASSVGTGEIGTDTQYF.

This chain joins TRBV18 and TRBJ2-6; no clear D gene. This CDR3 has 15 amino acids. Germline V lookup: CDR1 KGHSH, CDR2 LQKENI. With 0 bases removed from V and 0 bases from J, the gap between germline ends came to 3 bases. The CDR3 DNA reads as TGTGCCAGCTCACCACCAGCCTCTGGGGCCAACGTCCTGACTTTC. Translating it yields CASSPPASGANVLTF.

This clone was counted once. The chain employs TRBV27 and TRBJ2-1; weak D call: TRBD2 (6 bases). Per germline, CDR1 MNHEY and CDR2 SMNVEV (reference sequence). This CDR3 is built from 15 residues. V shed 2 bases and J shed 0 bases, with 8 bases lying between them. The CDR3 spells CASSLGGSSYNEQFF. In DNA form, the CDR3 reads TGTGCCAGCAGTTTAGGGGGGTCCTCCTACAATGAGCAGTTCTTC.

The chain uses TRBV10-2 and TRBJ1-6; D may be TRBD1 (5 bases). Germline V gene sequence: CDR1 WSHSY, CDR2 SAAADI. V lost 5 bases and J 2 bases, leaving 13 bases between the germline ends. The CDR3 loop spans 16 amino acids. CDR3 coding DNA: TGCGCCAGCAGTCCTGGGGCCCCGACCTATAATTCACCCCTCCACTTT. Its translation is CASSPGAPTYNSPLHF.

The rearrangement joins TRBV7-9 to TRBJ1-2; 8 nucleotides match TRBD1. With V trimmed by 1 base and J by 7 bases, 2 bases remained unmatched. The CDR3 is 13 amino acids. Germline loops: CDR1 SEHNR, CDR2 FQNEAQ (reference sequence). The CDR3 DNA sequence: TGTGCCAGCAGCTTAGGGACAGGGACTGGCTACACCTTC. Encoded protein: CASSLGTGTGYTF.

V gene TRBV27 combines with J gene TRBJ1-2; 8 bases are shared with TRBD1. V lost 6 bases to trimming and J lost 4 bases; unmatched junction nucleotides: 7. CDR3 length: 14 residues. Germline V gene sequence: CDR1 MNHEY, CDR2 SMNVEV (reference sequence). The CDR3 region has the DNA TGTGCCAGCAGGACGACAGGGGCCTCCTATGGCTACACCTTC. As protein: CASRTTGASYGYTF.

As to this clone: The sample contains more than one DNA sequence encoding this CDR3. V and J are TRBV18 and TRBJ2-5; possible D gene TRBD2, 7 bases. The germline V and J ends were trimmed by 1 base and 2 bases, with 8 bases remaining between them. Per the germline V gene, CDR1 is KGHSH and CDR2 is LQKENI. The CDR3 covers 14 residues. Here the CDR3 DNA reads TGTGCCAGCTCACCACAGGGGGGGCAAGAGACCCAGTACTTC. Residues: CASSPQGGQETQYF.

For the CDR3, the DNA is TGTGCCAGCAGCGTCGACTTTACTAGCGGGAGTTACACAGATACGCAGTATTTT. Translation gives CASSVDFTSGSYTDTQYF. The chain combines TRBV9 with TRBJ2-3, with 11 bases aligning to TRBD2. This CDR3 is built from 18 residues. Germline V lookup: CDR1 SGDLS, CDR2 YYNGEE. The V gene end was trimmed by 2 bases and the J gene end by 2 bases; junction bases not matched to a gene: 10. The whole variable domain, remainder taken from reference TRBV9 and TRBJ2-3, is DSGVTQTPKHLITATGQRVTLRCSPRSGDLSVYWYQQSLDQGLQFLIQYYNGEERAKGNILERFSAQQFPDLHSELNLSSLELGDSALYFCASSVDFTSGSYTDTQYFGPGTRLTVL.

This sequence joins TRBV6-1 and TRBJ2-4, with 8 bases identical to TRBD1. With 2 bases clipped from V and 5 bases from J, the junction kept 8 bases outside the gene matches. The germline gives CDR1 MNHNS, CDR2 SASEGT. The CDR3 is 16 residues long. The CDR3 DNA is TGTGCCAGCAGTGAATGGGGGGTGGACAGGGAAAACATTCAGTACTTC. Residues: CASSEWGVDRENIQYF.

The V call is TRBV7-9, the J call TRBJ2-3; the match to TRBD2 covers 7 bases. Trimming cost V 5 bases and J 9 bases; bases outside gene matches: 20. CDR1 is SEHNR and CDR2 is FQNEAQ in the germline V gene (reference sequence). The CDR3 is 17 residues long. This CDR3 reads CASSGFGEGSLVTTQYF. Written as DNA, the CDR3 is TGTGCCAGCAGCGGGTTCGGGGAGGGGAGCCTCGTGACGACGCAGTATTTT.

The CDR3 sequence: CATSRAQGRFHYGYTF. The CDR3 DNA reads as TGTGCCACCAGCAGAGCACAGGGGAGGTTCCACTATGGCTACACCTTC. The chain employs TRBV15 and TRBJ1-2, with TRBD1 identical over 7 bases. This CDR3 has 16 residues. CDR1 is LNHNV, CDR2 YYDKDF, per germline (reference sequence). Unmatched junction bases numbered 8, after V lost 1 base and J lost 3 bases.

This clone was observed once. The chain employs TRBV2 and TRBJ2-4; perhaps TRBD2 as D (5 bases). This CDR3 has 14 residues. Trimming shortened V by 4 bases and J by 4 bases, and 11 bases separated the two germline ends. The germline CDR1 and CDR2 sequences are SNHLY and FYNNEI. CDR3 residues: CASSVDSGKNIQYF. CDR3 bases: TGTGCCAGCAGTGTGGACTCTGGGAAAAACATTCAGTACTTC.

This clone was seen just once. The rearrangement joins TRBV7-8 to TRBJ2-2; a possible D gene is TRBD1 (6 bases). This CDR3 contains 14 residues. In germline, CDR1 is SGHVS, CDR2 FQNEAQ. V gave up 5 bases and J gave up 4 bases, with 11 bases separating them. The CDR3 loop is CASSEDRLTGELFF. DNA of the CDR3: TGTGCCAGCAGCGAGGACAGACTCACCGGGGAGCTGTTTTTT.

The chain's CDR3 is CASSSQTGPSYEQYF. Written as DNA, the CDR3 is TGTGCCAGCAGCTCACAGACAGGGCCCTCCTACGAGCAGTACTTC. V and J are TRBV7-7 and TRBJ2-7; 7 bases are a match to TRBD1. CDR1 is SSHAT and CDR2 is FNYEAQ in the germline V gene (reference sequence). V was clipped by 4 bases and J by 0 bases; unmatched bases: 6. The CDR3 is 15 amino acids.

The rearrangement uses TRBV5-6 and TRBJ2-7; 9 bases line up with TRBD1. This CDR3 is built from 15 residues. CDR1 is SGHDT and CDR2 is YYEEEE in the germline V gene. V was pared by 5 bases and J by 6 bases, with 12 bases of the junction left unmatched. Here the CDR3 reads CASSRPPGQGPEQYV. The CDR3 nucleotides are TGTGCCAGCAGTCGCCCCCCGGGACAGGGTCCCGAGCAGTACGTC.

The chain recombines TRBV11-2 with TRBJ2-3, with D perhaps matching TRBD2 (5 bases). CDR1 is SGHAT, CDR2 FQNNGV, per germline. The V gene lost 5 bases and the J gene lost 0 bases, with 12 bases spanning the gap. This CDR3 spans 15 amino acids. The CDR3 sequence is CASSQLSGSTDTQYF. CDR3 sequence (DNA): TGTGCCAGCAGCCAACTCTCGGGGAGCACAGATACGCAGTATTTT.

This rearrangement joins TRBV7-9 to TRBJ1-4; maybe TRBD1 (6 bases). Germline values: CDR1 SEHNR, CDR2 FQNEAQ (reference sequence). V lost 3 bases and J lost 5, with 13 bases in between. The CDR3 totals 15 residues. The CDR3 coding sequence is TGTGCCAGCAGCTTTTCAGGGGAATCCAATGAAAAACTGTTTTTT. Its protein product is CASSFSGESNEKLFF.

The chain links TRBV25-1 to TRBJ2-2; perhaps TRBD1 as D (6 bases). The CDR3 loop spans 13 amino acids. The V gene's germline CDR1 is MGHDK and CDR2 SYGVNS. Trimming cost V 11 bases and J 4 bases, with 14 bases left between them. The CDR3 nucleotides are TGTGCCCCAAGTCAGGGGAGCACCGGGGAGCTGTTTTTT. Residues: CAPSQGSTGELFF.

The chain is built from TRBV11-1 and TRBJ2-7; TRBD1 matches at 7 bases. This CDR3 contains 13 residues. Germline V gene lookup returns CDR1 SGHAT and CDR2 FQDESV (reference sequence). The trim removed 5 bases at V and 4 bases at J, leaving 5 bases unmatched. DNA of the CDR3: TGTGCCAGCAGCAACGACAGGGCGTACGAGCAGTACTTC. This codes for CASSNDRAYEQYF.

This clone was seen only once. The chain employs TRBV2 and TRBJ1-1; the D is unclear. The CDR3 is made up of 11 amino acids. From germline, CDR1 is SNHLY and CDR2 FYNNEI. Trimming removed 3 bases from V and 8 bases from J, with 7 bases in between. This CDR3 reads CASSEWAEAFF. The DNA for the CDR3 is TGTGCCAGCAGTGAGTGGGCGGAAGCTTTCTTT.

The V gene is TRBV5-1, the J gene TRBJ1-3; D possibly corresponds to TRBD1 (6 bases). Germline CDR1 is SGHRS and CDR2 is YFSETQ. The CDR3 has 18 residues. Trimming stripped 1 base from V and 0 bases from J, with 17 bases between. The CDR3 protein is CASSLSLAGASSGNTIYF. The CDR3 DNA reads TGCGCCAGCAGCTTGTCTTTGGCAGGGGCGAGCTCTGGAAACACCATATATTTT.

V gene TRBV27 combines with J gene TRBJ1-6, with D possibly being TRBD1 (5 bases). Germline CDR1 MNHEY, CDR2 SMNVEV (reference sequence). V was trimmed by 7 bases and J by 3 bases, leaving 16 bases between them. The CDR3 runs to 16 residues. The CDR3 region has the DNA TGTGCCAGCATTTCAGCTAGGGGACTCTATAATTCACCCCTCCACTTT. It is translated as CASISARGLYNSPLHF.